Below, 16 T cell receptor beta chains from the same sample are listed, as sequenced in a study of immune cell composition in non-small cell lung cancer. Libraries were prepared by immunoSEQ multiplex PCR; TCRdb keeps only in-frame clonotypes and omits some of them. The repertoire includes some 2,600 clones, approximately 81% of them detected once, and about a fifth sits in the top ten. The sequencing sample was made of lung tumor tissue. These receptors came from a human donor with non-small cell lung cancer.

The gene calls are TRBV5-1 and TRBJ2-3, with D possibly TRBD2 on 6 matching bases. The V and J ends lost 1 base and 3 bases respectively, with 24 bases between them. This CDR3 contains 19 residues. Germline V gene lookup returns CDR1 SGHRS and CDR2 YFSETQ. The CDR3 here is CASSLTGLYTQRGTDTQYF. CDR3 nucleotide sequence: TGCGCCAGCAGCTTGACGGGACTTTACACACAGAGGGGTACAGATACGCAGTATTTT.

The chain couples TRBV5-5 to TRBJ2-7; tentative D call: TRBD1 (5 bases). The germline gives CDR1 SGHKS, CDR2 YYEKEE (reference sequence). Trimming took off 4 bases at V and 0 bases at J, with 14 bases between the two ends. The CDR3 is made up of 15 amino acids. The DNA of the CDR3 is TGTGCCAGCAGCCTGGACCAGGGTAGCTCCTACGAGCAGTACTTC. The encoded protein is CASSLDQGSSYEQYF.

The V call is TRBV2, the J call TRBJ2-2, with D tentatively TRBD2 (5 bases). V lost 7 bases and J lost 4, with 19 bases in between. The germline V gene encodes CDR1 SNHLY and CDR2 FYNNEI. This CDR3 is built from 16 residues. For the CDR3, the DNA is TGTGCCAGCACCCAAGCACGGAGCGCGGGCACCGGGGAGCTGTTTTTT. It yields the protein CASTQARSAGTGELFF.

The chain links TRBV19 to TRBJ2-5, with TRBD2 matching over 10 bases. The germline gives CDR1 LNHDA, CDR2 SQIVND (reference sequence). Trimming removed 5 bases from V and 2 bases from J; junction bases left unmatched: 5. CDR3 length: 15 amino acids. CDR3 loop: CASSSLAGDQETQYF. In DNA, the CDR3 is TGTGCCAGTAGTTCCCTAGCGGGGGATCAAGAGACCCAGTACTTC.

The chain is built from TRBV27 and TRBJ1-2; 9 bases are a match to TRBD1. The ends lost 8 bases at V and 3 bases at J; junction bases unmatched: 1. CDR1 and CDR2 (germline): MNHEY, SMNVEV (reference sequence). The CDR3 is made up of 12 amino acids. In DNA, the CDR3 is TGTGCCAGCGGGACAGGGTACTATGGCTACACCTTC. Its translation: CASGTGYYGYTF.

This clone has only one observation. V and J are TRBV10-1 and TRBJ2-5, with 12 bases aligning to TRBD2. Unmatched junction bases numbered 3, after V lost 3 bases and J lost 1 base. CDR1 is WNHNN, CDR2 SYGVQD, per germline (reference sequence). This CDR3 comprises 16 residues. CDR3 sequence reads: CASSDGLAGSQETQYF. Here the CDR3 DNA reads TGCGCCAGCAGTGACGGACTAGCGGGGTCCCAAGAGACCCAGTACTTC.

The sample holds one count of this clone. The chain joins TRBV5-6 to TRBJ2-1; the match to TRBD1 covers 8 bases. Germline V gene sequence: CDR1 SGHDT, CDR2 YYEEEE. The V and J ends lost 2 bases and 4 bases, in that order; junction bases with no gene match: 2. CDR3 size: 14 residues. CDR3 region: CASSFGQGYNEQFF. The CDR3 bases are TGTGCCAGCAGCTTTGGACAGGGATACAATGAGCAGTTCTTC. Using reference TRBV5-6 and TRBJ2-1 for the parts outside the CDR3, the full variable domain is DAGVTQSPTHLIKTRGQQVTLRCSPKSGHDTVSWYQQALGQGPQFIFQYYEEEERQRGNFPDRFSGHQFPNYSSELNVNALLLGDSALYLCASSFGQGYNEQFFGPGTRLTVL.

The CDR3 bases are TGTGCCAGCAGTGCCCCAGGGTATCGGGGCTACACCTTC. Its protein product is CASSAPGYRGYTF. V is TRBV25-1 and J is TRBJ1-2; D possibly corresponds to TRBD1 (5 bases). CDR3 size: 13 residues. Germline lookup yields CDR1 MGHDK and CDR2 SYGVNS. Trimming removed 4 bases at V and 8 bases at J, with 14 bases between.

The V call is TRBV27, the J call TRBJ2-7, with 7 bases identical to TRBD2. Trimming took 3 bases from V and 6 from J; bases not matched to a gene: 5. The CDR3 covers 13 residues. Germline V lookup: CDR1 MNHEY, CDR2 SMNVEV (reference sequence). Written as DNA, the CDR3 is TGTGCCAGCAGTTTGATCCTAGCGGCCGAGCAGTACTTC. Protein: CASSLILAAEQYF.

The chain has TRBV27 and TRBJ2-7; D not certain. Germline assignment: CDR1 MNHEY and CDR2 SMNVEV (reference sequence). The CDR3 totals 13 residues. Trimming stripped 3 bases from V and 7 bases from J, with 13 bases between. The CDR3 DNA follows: TGTGCCAGCAGTTTTTCAGTAGAGAGGGAGCAGTACTTC. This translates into CASSFSVEREQYF.

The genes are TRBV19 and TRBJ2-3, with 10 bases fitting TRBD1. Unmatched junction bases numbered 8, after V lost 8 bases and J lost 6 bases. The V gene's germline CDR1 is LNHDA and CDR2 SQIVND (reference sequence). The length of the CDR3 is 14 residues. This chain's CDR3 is CASEGQGSFDTQYF. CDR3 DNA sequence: TGTGCCAGTGAGGGACAGGGGTCGTTTGATACGCAGTATTTT.

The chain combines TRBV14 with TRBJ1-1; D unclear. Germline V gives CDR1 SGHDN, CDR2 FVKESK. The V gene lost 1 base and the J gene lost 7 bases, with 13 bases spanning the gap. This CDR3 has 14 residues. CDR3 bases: TGTGCCAGCAGCCAAGGAGGGCAGGCTCTTGAAGCTTTCTTT. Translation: CASSQGGQALEAFF.

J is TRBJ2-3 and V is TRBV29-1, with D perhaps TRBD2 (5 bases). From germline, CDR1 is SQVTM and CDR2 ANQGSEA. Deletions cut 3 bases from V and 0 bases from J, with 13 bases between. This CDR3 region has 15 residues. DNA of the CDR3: TGCAGCGTTGATAATGCGGGCACTAGCACAGATACGCAGTATTTT. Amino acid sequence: CSVDNAGTSTDTQYF.

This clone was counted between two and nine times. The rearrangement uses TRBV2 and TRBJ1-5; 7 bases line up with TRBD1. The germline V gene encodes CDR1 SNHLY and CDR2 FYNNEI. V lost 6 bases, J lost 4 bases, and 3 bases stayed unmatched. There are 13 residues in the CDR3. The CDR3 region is CASRGQSNQPQHF. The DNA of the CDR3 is TGTGCCAGCAGGGGACAGTCGAATCAGCCCCAGCATTTT.

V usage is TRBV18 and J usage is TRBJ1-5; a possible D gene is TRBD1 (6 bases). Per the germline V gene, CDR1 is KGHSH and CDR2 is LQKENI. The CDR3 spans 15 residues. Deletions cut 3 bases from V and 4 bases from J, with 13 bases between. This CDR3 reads CASSPEGTLNQPQHF. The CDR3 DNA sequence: TGTGCCAGCTCACCTGAAGGGACACTGAATCAGCCCCAGCATTTT. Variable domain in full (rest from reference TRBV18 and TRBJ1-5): NAGVMQNPRHLVRRRGQEARLRCSPMKGHSHVYWYRQLPEEGLKFMVYLQKENIIDESGMPKERFSAEFPKEGPSILRIQQVVRGDSAAYFCASSPEGTLNQPQHFGDGTRLSIL.

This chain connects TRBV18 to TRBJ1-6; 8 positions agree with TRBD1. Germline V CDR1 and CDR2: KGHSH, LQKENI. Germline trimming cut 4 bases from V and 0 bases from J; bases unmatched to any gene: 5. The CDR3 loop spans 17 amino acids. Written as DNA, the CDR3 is TGTGCCAGCTCACAACAGGGGGAACACTCCTATAATTCACCCCTCCACTTT. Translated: CASSQQGEHSYNSPLHF.